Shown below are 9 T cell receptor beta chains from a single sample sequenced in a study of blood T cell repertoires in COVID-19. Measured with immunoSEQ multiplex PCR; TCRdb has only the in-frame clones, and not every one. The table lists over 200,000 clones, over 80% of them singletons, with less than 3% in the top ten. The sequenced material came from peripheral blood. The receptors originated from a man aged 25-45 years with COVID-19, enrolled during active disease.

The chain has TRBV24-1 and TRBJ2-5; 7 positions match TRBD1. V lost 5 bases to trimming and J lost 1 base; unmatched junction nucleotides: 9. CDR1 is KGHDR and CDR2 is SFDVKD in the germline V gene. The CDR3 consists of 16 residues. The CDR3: CATSGVGTDFQETQYF. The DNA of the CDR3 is TGTGCCACCAGTGGGGTCGGGACAGACTTCCAAGAGACCCAGTACTTC.

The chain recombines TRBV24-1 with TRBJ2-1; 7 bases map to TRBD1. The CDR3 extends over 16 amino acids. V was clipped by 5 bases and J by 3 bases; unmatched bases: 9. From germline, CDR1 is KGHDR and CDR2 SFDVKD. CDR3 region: CATSASGTELYNEQFF. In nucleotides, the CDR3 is TGTGCCACCAGTGCCTCCGGGACAGAGCTCTACAATGAGCAGTTCTTC.

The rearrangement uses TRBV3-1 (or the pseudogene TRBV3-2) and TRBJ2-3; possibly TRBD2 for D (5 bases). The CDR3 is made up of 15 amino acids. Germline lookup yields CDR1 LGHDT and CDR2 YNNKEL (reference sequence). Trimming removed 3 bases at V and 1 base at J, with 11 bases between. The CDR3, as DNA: TGTGCCAGCAGCCAGGGAGTGTCAGGCACAGATACGCAGTATTTT. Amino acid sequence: CASSQGVSGTDTQYF.

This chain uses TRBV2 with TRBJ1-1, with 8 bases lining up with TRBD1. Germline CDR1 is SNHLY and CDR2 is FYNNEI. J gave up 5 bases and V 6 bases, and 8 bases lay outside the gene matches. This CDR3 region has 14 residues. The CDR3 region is CASRKTGDRTEAFF. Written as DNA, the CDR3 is TGTGCCAGCAGAAAGACAGGGGATCGTACTGAAGCTTTCTTT.

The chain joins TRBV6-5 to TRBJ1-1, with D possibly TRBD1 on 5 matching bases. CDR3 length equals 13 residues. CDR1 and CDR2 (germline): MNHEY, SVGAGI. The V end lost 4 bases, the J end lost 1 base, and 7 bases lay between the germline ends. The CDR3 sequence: CASSLGQNTEAFF. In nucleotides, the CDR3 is TGTGCCAGCAGTTTAGGACAGAACACTGAAGCTTTCTTT.

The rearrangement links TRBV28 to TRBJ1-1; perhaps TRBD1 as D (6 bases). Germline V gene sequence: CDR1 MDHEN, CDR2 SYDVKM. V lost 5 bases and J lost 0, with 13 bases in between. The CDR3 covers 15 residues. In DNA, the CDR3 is TGTGCCAGCAGTCCCGGGGGGCCCCTGAACACTGAAGCTTTCTTT. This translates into CASSPGGPLNTEAFF.

CDR3 sequence reads: CASSLMVGSWTEAFF. The CDR3 region has the DNA TGTGCCAGCAGCTTAATGGTTGGGAGTTGGACTGAAGCTTTCTTT. The chain couples TRBV7-3 to TRBJ1-1; no reliable D call. The V and J ends lost 1 base and 5 bases respectively, with 14 bases between them. The CDR3 sequence is 15 residues long. CDR1 is SGHTA, CDR2 FQGTGA, per germline. Looking up the rest from reference TRBV7-3 and TRBJ1-1 gives the full variable domain: GAGVSQTPSNKVTEKGKYVELRCDPISGHTALYWYRQSLGQGPEFLIYFQGTGAADDSGLPNDRFFAVRPEGSVSTLKIQRTERGDSAVYLCASSLMVGSWTEAFFGQGTRLTVV.

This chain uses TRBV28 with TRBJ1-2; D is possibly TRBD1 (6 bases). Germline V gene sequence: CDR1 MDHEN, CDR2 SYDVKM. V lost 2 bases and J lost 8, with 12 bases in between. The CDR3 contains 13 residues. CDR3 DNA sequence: TGTGCCAGCAGTTTAAACGGGGGGCAAGGCTACACCTTC. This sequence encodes CASSLNGGQGYTF.

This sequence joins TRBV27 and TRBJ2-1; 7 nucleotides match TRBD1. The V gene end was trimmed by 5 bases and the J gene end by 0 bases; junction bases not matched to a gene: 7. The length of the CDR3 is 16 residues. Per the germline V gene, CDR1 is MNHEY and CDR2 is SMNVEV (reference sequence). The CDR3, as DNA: TGTGCCAGCAGTCCCTACGGGACAGTCTCCTACAATGAGCAGTTCTTC. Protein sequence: CASSPYGTVSYNEQFF.